This TCR beta chain was sequenced for a study of early T cells in non-severe SARS-CoV-2 infection. Study results and caveats: Private and CD4 specificities were missed by VDJdb matching, which favored anti-spike CD8 responses.

This clonotype was detected a few times. What it binds is not known. Germline V gene sequence: CDR1 SQVTM, CDR2 ANQGSEA. V was trimmed by 3 bases and J by 2 bases, leaving 7 bases between them. The CDR3 totals 13 residues. TCRdb recomputed calls from the 5' RACE reads with MiXCR, one row per CDR3 protein. The profile shows about 77,000 distinct CDR3 sequences, roughly an eighth of them singletons. The input for sequencing was whole blood, taken at baseline. The sequence derives from an adult who was a healthcare worker with PCR-confirmed SARS-CoV-2 infection or an uninfected control (not recorded which). The donor label of this sample is uncertain. The rearrangement uses TRBV29-1 and TRBJ2-2; no firm D call. CDR3 in amino acids: CSVDSENTGELFF. The CDR3 bases are TGCAGCGTTGATTCAGAAAACACCGGGGAGCTGTTTTTT.